A selection of T cell receptor beta chains follows, all from one sample in a study of T-cell memory formation after mild COVID-19. A single record per CDR3 protein comes from TCRdb applying MiXCR to the 5' RACE reads. The table shows roughly 120,000 distinct CDR3 sequences, with 16% occurring only once. Sequences were obtained from PBMCs or a T cell subset sorted from them (not recorded which). The receptors were gathered from an adult woman who had mild COVID-19 (a few samples of this study predate the infection). Cell type and time point are not known. The CDR3 runs from the conserved cysteine through the conserved F or W. The D gene is left open where the match is weak. Clone size is shown for a subset of rows, as once, few, many or a class of expanded clone.

size | D | J | V | length | DNA | CDR3
NA | TRBD2 | TRBJ2-3 | TRBV15 | 15 | TGTGCCACCACCTCGACTAGCGGGGGCGCAGATACGCAGTATTTT | CATTSTSGGADTQYF
few | NA | TRBJ2-3 | TRBV10-3 | 15 | TGTGCCATCAGTGAGTATACAGGGCTCGCAGATACGCAGTATTTT | CAISEYTGLADTQYF
few | TRBD1 | TRBJ1-5 | TRBV27 | 15 | TGTGCCAGCAGCGACCTCGGGACAGGGGCTCAGCCCCAGCATTTT | CASSDLGTGAQPQHF
many | TRBD1 | TRBJ2-7 | TRBV20-1 | 14 | TGCAGTGCAAATCCGGGGACAGGGGGCTACGAGCAGTACTTC | CSANPGTGGYEQYF
few | TRBD2 | TRBJ2-5 | TRBV3-1 | 17 | TGTGCCAGCAGCCACGCGAAAGGCGGGGGTCCCCAAGAGACCCAGTACTTC | CASSHAKGGGPQETQYF
NA | NA | TRBJ2-1 | TRBV6-5 | 16 | TGTGCCAGCAGTTACCACTCAATCGGGTACTACAATGAGCAGTTCTTC | CASSYHSIGYYNEQFF
few | TRBD2 | TRBJ2-7 | TRBV5-4 | 15 | TGTGCCAGCAGCTCGCGGGGGAACCCCTTCCTCGAGCAGTACTTC | CASSSRGNPFLEQYF
many | NA | TRBJ2-2 | TRBV12-3/TRBV12-4 | 17 | TGTGCCAGCAGCCTAGGGGTCGACATCCTGGGTCCCCTTGAGCTGTTTTTT | CASSLGVDILGPLELFF
NA | NA | TRBJ2-1 | TRBV5-6 | 14 | TGTGCCAGCAGCTGGGACCCCTCCTACAATGAGCAGTTCTTC | CASSWDPSYNEQFF
NA | NA | TRBJ1-2 | TRBV6-5 | 13 | TGTGCCAGCAAGCGGTTTGGGGACTATGGCTACACCTTC | CASKRFGDYGYTF
NA | NA | TRBJ2-3 | TRBV5-1 | 17 | TGCGCCAGCAGCGGCCGGGACACTCCTAGCCCCCTCGATACGCAGTATTTT | CASSGRDTPSPLDTQYF
few | TRBD1 | TRBJ1-2 | TRBV9 | 14 | TGTGCCAGCAGCGTTCAGGGGGACAGGGTCGGCTACACCTTC | CASSVQGDRVGYTF
few | TRBD1 | TRBJ1-2 | TRBV5-6 | 14 | TGTGCCAGCAGCTCCCGGACAGGGGTGGTCCGGAACACCTTC | CASSSRTGVVRNTF
NA | NA | TRBJ2-3 | TRBV7-9 | 12 | TGTGCCAGCAGCTTATCAGCTCTCACGCAGTATTTT | CASSLSALTQYF
NA | TRBD1 | TRBJ2-1 | TRBV4-1 | 15 | TGCGCCAGCACCCAAGGACAGGCGGTATACAATGAGCAGTTCTTC | CASTQGQAVYNEQFF
few | NA | TRBJ2-3 | TRBV24-1 | 14 | TGTGCCACCAGTGATTTGGGCGGCACAGATACGCAGTATTTT | CATSDLGGTDTQYF
few | NA | TRBJ2-7 | TRBV4-1 | 15 | TGCGCCAGCAGCCAGCTAGAAGCTTTCCCCTACGAGCAGTACTTC | CASSQLEAFPYEQYF
few | TRBD2 | TRBJ2-2 | TRBV25-1 | 14 | TGTGCCAGCAAGCGGGGGGCGAACACCGGGGAGCTGTTTTTT | CASKRGANTGELFF
NA | TRBD1 | TRBJ2-1 | TRBV12-3/TRBV12-4 | 13 | TGTGCCAGCAGACAGGGGATCGGGAATGAGCAGTTCTTC | CASRQGIGNEQFF
few | TRBD2 | TRBJ2-7 | TRBV18 | 14 | TGTGCCAGCCGGACGGTAGCGGGGGCCTACGAGCAGTACTTC | CASRTVAGAYEQYF
few | NA | TRBJ2-7 | TRBV12-3/TRBV12-4 | 15 | TGTGCCAGCAGTCCTCGGACAGCGAGCTCCTACGAGCAGTACTTC | CASSPRTASSYEQYF
few | TRBD2 | TRBJ2-7 | TRBV27 | 18 | TGTGCCAGCAGTTTAAGAACTAGCGGGTCTTATCTGAAAGGGGAGCAGTACTTC | CASSLRTSGSYLKGEQYF
NA | NA | TRBJ2-3 | TRBV2 | 14 | TGTGCCAGCAGTGAAGCCCTTAAGGGGAGTACGCAGTATTTT | CASSEALKGSTQYF
few | NA | TRBJ2-5 | TRBV5-1 | 14 | TGCGCCAGCAGCTTGACGGGATATCGAGAGACCCAGTACTTC | CASSLTGYRETQYF
few | TRBD1 | TRBJ2-5 | TRBV5-1 | 17 | TGCGCCAGCAGCGCCCCCCGGGGACAGGGGCTCCAAGAGACCCAGTACTTC | CASSAPRGQGLQETQYF
NA | NA | TRBJ1-2 | TRBV7-2 | 13 | TGTGCCAGCAGCCCCCAGGGAGGGTATGGCTACACCTTC | CASSPQGGYGYTF
NA | NA | TRBJ2-1 | TRBV6-5 | 14 | TGTGCCAGCAGATACAGGGCCGGTTACAATGAGCAGTTCTTC | CASRYRAGYNEQFF
NA | TRBD2 | TRBJ2-4 | TRBV15 | 17 | TGTGCCACCAGCATCAGCGGGAGGGGAATAGCCAAAAACATTCAGTACTTC | CATSISGRGIAKNIQYF
few | NA | TRBJ2-7 | TRBV4-1 | 16 | TGCGCCAGCAGCCAAGCCCAGGTTGGGCAACCCTACGAGCAGTACTTC | CASSQAQVGQPYEQYF
few | NA | TRBJ1-5 | TRBV7-6 | 15 | TGTGCCAGCAGCTTAGGACGGCATAGCAATCAGCCCCAGCATTTT | CASSLGRHSNQPQHF
few | TRBD2 | TRBJ2-1 | TRBV11-2 | 16 | TGTGCCAGCAGATCCATTAGCGGGGGGGCCGGTAATGAGCAGTTCTTC | CASRSISGGAGNEQFF
few | NA | TRBJ2-7 | TRBV7-2 | 13 | TGTGCCAGCAGCCAAACCGGACGTTTCGAGCAGTACTTC | CASSQTGRFEQYF
NA | TRBD2 | TRBJ2-1 | TRBV11-3 | 15 | TGTGCCAGCAGCTTAGGCTCTAGCGGGAGCAATGAGCAGTTCTTC | CASSLGSSGSNEQFF
NA | NA | TRBJ1-2 | TRBV12-3/TRBV12-4 | 16 | TGTGCCAGCAGTCCGGAGAGGTTTATAGCTAACTATGGCTACACCTTC | CASSPERFIANYGYTF
NA | TRBD2 | TRBJ2-1 | TRBV7-2 | 15 | TGTGCCAGCAGCTCTAGCGGGGAGCCATACAATGAGCAGTTCTTC | CASSSSGEPYNEQFF
NA | NA | TRBJ1-1 | TRBV19 | 13 | TGTGCCAGTAGTGCCACAGGGTCCACTGAAGCTTTCTTT | CASSATGSTEAFF
few | TRBD2 | TRBJ2-3 | TRBV5-1 | 14 | TGCGCCAGCAGCCCCCCTAGCGGAGCAGATACGCAGTATTTT | CASSPPSGADTQYF
NA | NA | TRBJ2-2 | TRBV6-2/TRBV6-3 | 13 | TGTGCCAGCAGCCTCAGTAACACCGGGGAGCTGTTTTTT | CASSLSNTGELFF
many | TRBD2 | TRBJ2-7 | TRBV4-3 | 15 | TGCGCCAGCAGCCAAGATCGTACGGGGGGTGGCGAGCAGTACTTC | CASSQDRTGGGEQYF
NA | NA | TRBJ2-1 | TRBV12-3/TRBV12-4 | 16 | TGTGCCAGCAGCAAGGAGACACGTAGCTCCTACAATGAGCAGTTCTTC | CASSKETRSSYNEQFF
few | NA | TRBJ2-2 | TRBV20-1 | 18 | TGCAGTGCTGTGAAGATCCGAGGTGTCTACTTAAACACCGGGGAGCTGTTTTTT | CSAVKIRGVYLNTGELFF
NA | NA | TRBJ2-1 | TRBV24-1 | 10 | TGTGCCACCGGGGGAAATGAGCAGTTCTTC | CATGGNEQFF
few | NA | TRBJ1-5 | TRBV27 | 14 | TGTGCCAGCAGTTTATCGGGGGGGCTTCAGCCCCAGCATTTT | CASSLSGGLQPQHF
NA | NA | TRBJ1-5 | TRBV2 | 14 | TGTGCCAGTGCCCAGTTACGAGCTGGGCAGCCCCAGCATTTT | CASAQLRAGQPQHF